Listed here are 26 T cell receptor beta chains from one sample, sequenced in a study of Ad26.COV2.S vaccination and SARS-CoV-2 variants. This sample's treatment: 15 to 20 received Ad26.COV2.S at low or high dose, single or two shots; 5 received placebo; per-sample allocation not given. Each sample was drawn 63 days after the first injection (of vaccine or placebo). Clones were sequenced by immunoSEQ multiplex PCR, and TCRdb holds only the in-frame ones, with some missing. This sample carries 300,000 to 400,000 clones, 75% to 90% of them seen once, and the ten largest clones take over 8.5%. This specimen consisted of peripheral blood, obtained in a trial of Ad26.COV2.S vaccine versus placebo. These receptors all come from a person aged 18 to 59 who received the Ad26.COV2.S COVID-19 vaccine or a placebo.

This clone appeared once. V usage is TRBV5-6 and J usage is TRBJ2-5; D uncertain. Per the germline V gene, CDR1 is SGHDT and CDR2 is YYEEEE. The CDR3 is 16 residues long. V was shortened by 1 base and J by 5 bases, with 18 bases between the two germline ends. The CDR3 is CASSLTQTKGRETQYF. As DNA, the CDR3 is TGTGCCAGCAGCTTGACCCAGACAAAGGGAAGGGAGACCCAGTACTTC.

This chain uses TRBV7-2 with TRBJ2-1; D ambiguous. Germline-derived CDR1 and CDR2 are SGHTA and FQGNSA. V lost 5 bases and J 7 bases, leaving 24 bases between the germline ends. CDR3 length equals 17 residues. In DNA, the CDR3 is TGTGCCAGCAGCCCCAAGGGCGGACGGGCCTCGGGTAATGAGCAGTTCTTC. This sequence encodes CASSPKGGRASGNEQFF.

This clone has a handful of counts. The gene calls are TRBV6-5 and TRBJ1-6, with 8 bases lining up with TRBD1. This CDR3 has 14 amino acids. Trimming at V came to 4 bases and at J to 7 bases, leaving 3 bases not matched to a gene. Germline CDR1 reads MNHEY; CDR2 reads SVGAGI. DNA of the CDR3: TGTGCCAGCAGTTCACAGGGGGAAAATTCACCCCTCCACTTT. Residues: CASSSQGENSPLHF.

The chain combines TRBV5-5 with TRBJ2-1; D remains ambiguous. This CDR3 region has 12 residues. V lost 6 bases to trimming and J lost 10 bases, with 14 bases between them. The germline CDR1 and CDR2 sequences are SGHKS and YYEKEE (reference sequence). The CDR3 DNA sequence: TGTGCCAGCACCTCTTTGGGGTTAGAGCAGTTCTTC. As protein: CASTSLGLEQFF. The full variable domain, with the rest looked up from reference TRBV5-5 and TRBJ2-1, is DAGVTQSPTHLIKTRGQQVTLRCSPISGHKSVSWYQQVLGQGPQFIFQYYEKEERGRGNFPDRFSARQFPNYSSELNVNALLLGDSALYLCASTSLGLEQFFGPGTRLTVL.

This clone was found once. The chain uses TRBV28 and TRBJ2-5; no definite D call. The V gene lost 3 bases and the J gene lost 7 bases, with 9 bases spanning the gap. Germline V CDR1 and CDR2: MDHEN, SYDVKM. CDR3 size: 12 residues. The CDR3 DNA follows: TGTGCCAGCAGTTTCTCCCTAGGGACCCAGTACTTC. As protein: CASSFSLGTQYF.

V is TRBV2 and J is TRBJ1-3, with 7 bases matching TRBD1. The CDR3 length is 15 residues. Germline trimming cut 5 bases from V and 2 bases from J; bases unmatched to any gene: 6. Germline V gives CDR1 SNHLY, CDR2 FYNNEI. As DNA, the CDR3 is TGTGCCAGCAGTCATGACAGGGACGCTGGAAACACCATATATTTT. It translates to CASSHDRDAGNTIYF.

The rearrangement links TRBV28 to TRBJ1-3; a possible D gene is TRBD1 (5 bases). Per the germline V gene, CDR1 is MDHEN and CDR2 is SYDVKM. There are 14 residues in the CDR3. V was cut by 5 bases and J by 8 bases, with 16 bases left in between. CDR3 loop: CASSQSPMGDTIYF. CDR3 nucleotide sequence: TGTGCCAGCAGTCAAAGCCCCATGGGGGACACCATATATTTT.

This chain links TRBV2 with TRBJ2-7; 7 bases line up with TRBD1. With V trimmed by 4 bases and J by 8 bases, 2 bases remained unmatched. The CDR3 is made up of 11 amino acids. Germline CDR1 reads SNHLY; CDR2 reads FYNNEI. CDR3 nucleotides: TGTGCCAGCAGTGGACAGGGACAGCAGTACTTC. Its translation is CASSGQGQQYF.

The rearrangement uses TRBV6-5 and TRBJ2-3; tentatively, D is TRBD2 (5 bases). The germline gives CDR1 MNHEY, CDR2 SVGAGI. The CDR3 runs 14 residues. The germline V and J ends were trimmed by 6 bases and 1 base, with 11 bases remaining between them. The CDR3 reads CASRTPGGTDTQYF. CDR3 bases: TGTGCCAGCAGAACCCCCGGGGGCACAGATACGCAGTATTTT.

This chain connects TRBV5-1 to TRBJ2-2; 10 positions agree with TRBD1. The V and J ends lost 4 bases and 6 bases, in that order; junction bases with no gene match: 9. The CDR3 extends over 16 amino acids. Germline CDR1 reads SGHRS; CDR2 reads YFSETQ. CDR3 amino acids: CASSPGQGSDAGELFF. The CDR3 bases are TGCGCCAGCAGCCCGGGACAGGGGAGTGACGCCGGGGAGCTGTTTTTT.

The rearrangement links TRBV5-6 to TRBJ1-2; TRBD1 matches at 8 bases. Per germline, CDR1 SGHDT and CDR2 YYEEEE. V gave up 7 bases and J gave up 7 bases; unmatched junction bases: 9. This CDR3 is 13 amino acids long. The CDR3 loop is CASRDRRSSGYTF. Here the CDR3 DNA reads TGTGCCAGCCGGGACAGGCGGTCTTCTGGCTACACCTTC.

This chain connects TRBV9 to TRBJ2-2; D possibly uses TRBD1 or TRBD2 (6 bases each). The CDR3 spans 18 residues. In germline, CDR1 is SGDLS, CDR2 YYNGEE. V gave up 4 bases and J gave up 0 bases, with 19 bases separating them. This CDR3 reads CASSPGLGGKANTGELFF. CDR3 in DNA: TGTGCCAGCAGCCCGGGGTTGGGGGGCAAGGCGAACACCGGGGAGCTGTTTTTT.

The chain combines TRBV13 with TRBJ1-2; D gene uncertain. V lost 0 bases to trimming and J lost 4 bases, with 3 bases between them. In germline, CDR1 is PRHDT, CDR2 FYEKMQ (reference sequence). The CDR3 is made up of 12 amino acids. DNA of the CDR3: TGTGCCAGCAGCTTAGGGATCTATGGCTACACCTTC. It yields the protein CASSLGIYGYTF.

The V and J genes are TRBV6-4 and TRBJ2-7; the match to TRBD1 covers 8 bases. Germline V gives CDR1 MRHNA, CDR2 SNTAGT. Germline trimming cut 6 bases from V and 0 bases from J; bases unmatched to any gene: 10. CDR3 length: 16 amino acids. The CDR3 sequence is CASRETGAVSSYEQYF. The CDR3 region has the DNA TGTGCCAGCAGGGAGACAGGGGCCGTGAGCTCCTACGAGCAGTACTTC.

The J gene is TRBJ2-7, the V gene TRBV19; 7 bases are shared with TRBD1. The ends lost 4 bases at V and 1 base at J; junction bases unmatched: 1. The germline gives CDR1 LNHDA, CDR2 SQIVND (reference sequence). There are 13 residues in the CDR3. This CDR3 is CASSTGQSYEQYF. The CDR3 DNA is TGTGCCAGTAGTACGGGACAGTCCTACGAGCAGTACTTC.

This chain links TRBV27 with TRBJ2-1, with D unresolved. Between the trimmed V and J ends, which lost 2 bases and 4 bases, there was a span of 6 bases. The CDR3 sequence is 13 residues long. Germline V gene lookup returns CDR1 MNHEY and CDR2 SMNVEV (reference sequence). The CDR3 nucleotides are TGTGCCAGCAGTTTAGGTCAGTACAATGAGCAGTTCTTC. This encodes CASSLGQYNEQFF.

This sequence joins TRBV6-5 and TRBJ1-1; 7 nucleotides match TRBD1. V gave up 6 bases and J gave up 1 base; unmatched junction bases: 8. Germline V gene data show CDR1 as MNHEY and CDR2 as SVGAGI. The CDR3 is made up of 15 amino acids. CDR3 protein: CASRAGTEQNTEAFF. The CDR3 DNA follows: TGTGCCAGCAGAGCCGGGACAGAGCAGAACACTGAAGCTTTCTTT.

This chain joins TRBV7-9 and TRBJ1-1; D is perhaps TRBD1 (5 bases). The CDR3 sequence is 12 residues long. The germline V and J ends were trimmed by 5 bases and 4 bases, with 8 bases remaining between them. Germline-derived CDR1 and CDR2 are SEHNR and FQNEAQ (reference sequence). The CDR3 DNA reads TGTGCCAGCAGCCCGGGGCGCACTGAAGCTTTCTTT. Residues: CASSPGRTEAFF.

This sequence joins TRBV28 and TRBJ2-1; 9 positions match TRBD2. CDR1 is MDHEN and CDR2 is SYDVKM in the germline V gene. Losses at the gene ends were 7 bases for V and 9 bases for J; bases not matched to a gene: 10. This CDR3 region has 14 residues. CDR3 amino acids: CASIWRGGPGEQFF. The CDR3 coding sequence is TGTGCCAGCATCTGGCGGGGGGGCCCGGGTGAGCAGTTCTTC.

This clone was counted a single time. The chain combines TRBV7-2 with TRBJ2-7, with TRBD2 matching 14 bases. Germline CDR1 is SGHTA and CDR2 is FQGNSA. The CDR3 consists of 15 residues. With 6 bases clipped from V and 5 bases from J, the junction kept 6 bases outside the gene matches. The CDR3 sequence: CASSRGTSGRNEQYF. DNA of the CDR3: TGTGCCAGCAGTCGAGGGACTAGCGGGAGAAACGAGCAGTACTTC.

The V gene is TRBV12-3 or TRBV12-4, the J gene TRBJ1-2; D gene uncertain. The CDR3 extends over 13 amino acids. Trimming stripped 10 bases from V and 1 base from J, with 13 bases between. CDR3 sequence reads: CATAEGSNYGYTF. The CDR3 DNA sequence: TGTGCCACCGCGGAGGGCAGTAACTATGGCTACACCTTC.

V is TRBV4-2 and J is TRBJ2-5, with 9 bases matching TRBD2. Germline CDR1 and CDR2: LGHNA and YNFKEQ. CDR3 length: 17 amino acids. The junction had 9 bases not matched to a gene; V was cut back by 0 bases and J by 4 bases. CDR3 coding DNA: TGTGCCAGCAGCCAAGAAGTGGGCGGGGGGGCCCCAGAGACCCAGTACTTC. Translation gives CASSQEVGGGAPETQYF.

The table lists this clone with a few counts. The CDR3: CASGVRNTDTQYF. CDR3 DNA sequence: TGTGCCAGCGGGGTAAGGAACACAGATACGCAGTATTTT. The V gene is TRBV28, the J gene TRBJ2-3; D call uncertain. The CDR3 sequence is 13 residues long. Germline CDR1 and CDR2: MDHEN and SYDVKM. Trimming removed 8 bases at V and 2 bases at J, with 11 bases between.

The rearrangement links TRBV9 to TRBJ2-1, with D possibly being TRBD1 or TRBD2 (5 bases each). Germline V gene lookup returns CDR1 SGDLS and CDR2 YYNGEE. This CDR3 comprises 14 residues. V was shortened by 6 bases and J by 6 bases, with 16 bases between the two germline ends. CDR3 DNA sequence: TGTGCCAGCACCACCGGGACGAGCGGCAATGAGCAGTTCTTC. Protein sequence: CASTTGTSGNEQFF. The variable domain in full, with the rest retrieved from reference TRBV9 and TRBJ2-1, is DSGVTQTPKHLITATGQRVTLRCSPRSGDLSVYWYQQSLDQGLQFLIQYYNGEERAKGNILERFSAQQFPDLHSELNLSSLELGDSALYFCASTTGTSGNEQFFGPGTRLTVL.

In nucleotides, the CDR3 is TGTGCCACCAGCAGAGATCTGGCGAGGAGAGAAAAACTGTTTTTT. Protein: CATSRDLARREKLFF. This chain connects TRBV15 to TRBJ1-4; D is uncertain. V lost 0 bases and J 8 bases, leaving 13 bases between the germline ends. The CDR3 covers 15 residues. The germline V gene encodes CDR1 LNHNV and CDR2 YYDKDF (reference sequence).

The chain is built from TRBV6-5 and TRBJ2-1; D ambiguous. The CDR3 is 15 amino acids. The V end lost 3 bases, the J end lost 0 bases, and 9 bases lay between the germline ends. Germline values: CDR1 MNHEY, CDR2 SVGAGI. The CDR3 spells CASSYSFGSYNEQFF. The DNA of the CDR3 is TGTGCCAGCAGTTATAGTTTCGGCTCCTACAATGAGCAGTTCTTC.